This TCR beta chain was identified during a study of blood T cells in healthy people across ages. Next came a second PCR, run for about 7 to 12 cycles, which used a sample-barcoded 5' primer along with a J-beta primer mix. Each CDR3 protein gets one entry after TCRdb re-called the 5' RACE reads with MiXCR. The table lists 1.5 million to 2 million distinct CDR3 sequences, around 35% of them singletons, with approximately 11% in the top ten. The germline V gene has CDR1 MNHEY and CDR2 SVGAGI. V dropped 6 bases and J dropped 5 bases, with 16 bases sitting between them. The CDR3 is 14 residues long. Each donor gave roughly 9.2 milliliters of peripheral blood.

The V call is TRBV6-5, the J call TRBJ1-1; D unresolved. Sequencing was performed on blood. This receptor was obtained from a woman in her thirties in good health. The CDR3 region has the DNA TGTGCCAGCAGACGGACGGAACTGATGACTGAAGCTTTCTTT. Protein: CASRRTELMTEAFF.